The following is a T cell receptor beta chain sequence with its context. Its antigen remains unidentified. This sample was taken from a study of a mutant IDH1 vaccine in newly diagnosed glioma. In the study overall: Patients came in for eight vaccinations, in weeks 1, 3, 5, 7, 11, 15, 19 and 23.

Only in-frame clones appear in the TCRdb table, and some are missing; sequencing was by immunoSEQ multiplex PCR. Among around 130,000 clones listed, around three quarters were seen once. Documented time point: week 11, during vaccination. Topical imiquimod accompanied each vaccine dose, which consisted of 300 ug of mutant IDH1 20-mer peptide. The material was PBMCs, obtained from a glioma patient whose treatment included an IDH1 peptide vaccine. The sequence came from a middle-aged man with glioma.

The CDR3 DNA reads TGTGCCAGCAGCTCGTGGGACAGGGAAGAGACCCAGTACTTC. The encoded protein is CASSSWDREETQYF. V gene TRBV7-9 combines with J gene TRBJ2-5; 9 nucleotides line up with TRBD1. The length of the CDR3 is 14 residues. Germline V lookup: CDR1 SEHNR, CDR2 FQNEAQ (reference sequence). J was trimmed by 3 bases and V by 4 bases; bases with no gene match: 3.